The 14 T cell receptor beta chains below all came from one sample that was sequenced in a study of shared clonotypes between healthy human individuals. Clones were sequenced by immunoSEQ multiplex PCR, and TCRdb holds only the in-frame ones, with some missing. The sample includes 1.5 million to 1.9 million clones, approximately 98% of them seen just once. Sequencing was performed on naive CD4+ T cells sorted from blood. Subset indicated: CD45RA+ positively selected. The receptor source for this set is a man aged 25 to 40 in good health.

The V call is TRBV4-2, the J call TRBJ2-7; 9 positions agree with TRBD2. This CDR3 is built from 16 residues. The V gene's germline CDR1 is LGHNA and CDR2 YNFKEQ. With V trimmed by 0 bases and J by 2 bases, 5 bases remained unmatched. The CDR3 spells CASSQDMTSGPYEQYF. The CDR3 DNA reads as TGTGCCAGCAGCCAAGATATGACTAGCGGACCCTACGAGCAGTACTTC.

In DNA, the CDR3 is TGTGCCTGGAGTGTAGGCCTAGCGGTTTACGAGCAGTACTTC. Encoded protein: CAWSVGLAVYEQYF. The genes are TRBV30 and TRBJ2-7; 7 bases match TRBD2. CDR1 is GTSNPN, CDR2 SVGIG, per germline (reference sequence). There are 14 residues in the CDR3. Germline trimming cut 0 bases from V and 4 bases from J; bases unmatched to any gene: 6.

The chain is built from TRBV28 and TRBJ1-4; maybe TRBD1 (5 bases). With 0 bases removed from V and 10 bases from J, the gap between germline ends came to 12 bases. This CDR3 region has 14 residues. Germline-derived CDR1 and CDR2 are MDHEN and SYDVKM. The chain's CDR3 is CASSLWGGMRKLFF. CDR3 nucleotide sequence: TGTGCCAGCAGTTTATGGGGGGGAATGAGAAAACTGTTTTTT.

The V gene is TRBV9, the J gene TRBJ2-3, with 14 bases lining up with TRBD2. CDR3 length: 18 residues. The germline V gene has CDR1 SGDLS and CDR2 YYNGEE. The J segment lost 3 bases and the V segment lost 3 bases, leaving 9 bases of the junction unmatched. In DNA form, the CDR3 reads TGTGCCAGCAGCGGTGGGACTAGCGGGAGCTCGGGGACAGATACGCAGTATTTT. Protein sequence: CASSGGTSGSSGTDTQYF.

The chain employs TRBV7-6 and TRBJ2-2; 7 nucleotides line up with TRBD2. Germline V gives CDR1 SGHVS, CDR2 FNYEAQ. V trimming: 1 base; J trimming: 4 bases; junction bases outside the gene matches: 6. This CDR3 contains 16 residues. The CDR3 sequence: CASSLVASGPTGELFF. The CDR3 coding sequence is TGTGCCAGCAGCTTAGTAGCTAGCGGACCCACCGGGGAGCTGTTTTTT. The full variable domain, its missing parts supplied by reference TRBV7-6 and TRBJ2-2, is GAGVSQSPRYKVTKRGQDVALRCDPISGHVSLYWYRQALGQGPEFLTYFNYEAQQDKSGLPNDRFSAERPEGSISTLTIQRTEQRDSAMYRCASSLVASGPTGELFFGEGSRLTVL.

As regards this clone: Other DNA sequences of this sample code for an identical CDR3. This rearrangement joins TRBV19 to TRBJ1-4; weak D call: TRBD1 (5 bases). Germline V gene lookup returns CDR1 LNHDA and CDR2 SQIVND (reference sequence). V lost 3 bases to trimming and J lost 7 bases, with 12 bases between them. The CDR3 length is 14 residues. CDR3 protein: CASSIGGRREKLFF. The CDR3 region has the DNA TGTGCCAGTAGTATCGGGGGAAGGCGTGAAAAACTGTTTTTT.

In its sample, this clone was seen once. The chain has TRBV27 and TRBJ1-2, with D hard to call. Germline loops: CDR1 MNHEY, CDR2 SMNVEV (reference sequence). Trimming pared 6 bases from V and 0 bases from J, leaving 11 bases between. This CDR3 contains 14 residues. In DNA, the CDR3 is TGTGCCAGCAGGATTACCGGGACTAACTATGGCTACACCTTC. It translates to CASRITGTNYGYTF.

V and J are TRBV18 and TRBJ1-3; D gene unclear. The germline V gene has CDR1 KGHSH and CDR2 LQKENI. Trimming pared 1 base from V and 1 base from J, leaving 8 bases between. This CDR3 is built from 15 residues. CDR3 region: CASSPLKTSGNTIYF. DNA for the CDR3: TGTGCCAGCTCACCACTCAAGACGTCTGGAAACACCATATATTTT.

The rearrangement joins TRBV5-1 to TRBJ2-3; 7 bases map to TRBD2. Germline CDR1 and CDR2: SGHRS and YFSETQ. V shed 1 base, J shed 4 bases, and the junction held 9 bases outside the gene matches. This CDR3 region has 16 residues. The CDR3 coding sequence is TGCGCCAGCAGCTTGACCATCGGCGGGAGCGCAGATACGCAGTATTTT. Its protein is CASSLTIGGSADTQYF.

V gene TRBV9 combines with J gene TRBJ2-1; TRBD2 matches 7 bases. Germline lookup yields CDR1 SGDLS and CDR2 YYNGEE. The CDR3 extends over 16 amino acids. The J segment lost 5 bases and the V segment lost 0 bases, leaving 8 bases of the junction unmatched. The CDR3 DNA sequence: TGTGCCAGCAGCGTAGATCTCGGGAGGACTGACAATGAGCAGTTCTTC. As protein: CASSVDLGRTDNEQFF.

The chain combines TRBV5-1 with TRBJ2-3; 12 nucleotides match TRBD2. V shed 4 bases and J 2 bases; nucleotides not matched to a gene: 23. Germline V gene sequence: CDR1 SGHRS, CDR2 YFSETQ. The CDR3 sequence is 22 residues long. The CDR3 DNA reads as TGCGCCAGCAGCGCGGATGGGAGACTGACAGGTCTAGCGGGAGGGATCACAGATACGCAGTATTTT. It encodes CASSADGRLTGLAGGITDTQYF. Together with reference TRBV5-1 and TRBJ2-3, the CDR3 gives the full variable domain: KAGVTQTPRYLIKTRGQQVTLSCSPISGHRSVSWYQQTPGQGLQFLFEYFSETQRNKGNFPGRFSGRQFSNSRSEMNVSTLELGDSALYLCASSADGRLTGLAGGITDTQYFGPGTRLTVL.

V usage is TRBV29-1 and J usage is TRBJ2-7; tentatively, D is TRBD2 (7 bases). The CDR3 extends over 13 amino acids. V lost 1 base and J lost 6, with 13 bases in between. In germline, CDR1 is SQVTM, CDR2 ANQGSEA. The CDR3 sequence: CSVEGGGRVEQYF. The DNA for the CDR3 is TGCAGCGTTGAAGGAGGGGGGAGGGTCGAGCAGTACTTC.

The chain uses TRBV7-9 and TRBJ2-1; 7 bases agree with TRBD2. This CDR3 region has 15 residues. V trimming: 7 bases; J trimming: 5 bases; junction bases outside the gene matches: 11. Germline V gene data show CDR1 as SEHNR and CDR2 as FQNEAQ (reference sequence). This CDR3 reads CASTRGGRAHNEQFF. The CDR3 DNA is TGTGCCAGCACCCGCGGTGGGAGGGCTCACAATGAGCAGTTCTTC. Variable domain in full (rest from reference TRBV7-9 and TRBJ2-1): DTGVSQNPRHKITKRGQNVTFRCDPISEHNRLYWYRQTLGQGPEFLTYFQNEAQLEKSRLLSDRFSAERPKGSFSTLEIQRTEQGDSAMYLCASTRGGRAHNEQFFGPGTRLTVL.

As regards this clone: The junction departs from the called germline gene at one end, perhaps through a read error. The J gene is TRBJ2-1, the V gene TRBV18, with TRBD2 matching 11 bases. This CDR3 comprises 14 residues. The germline gives CDR1 KGHSH, CDR2 LQKENI. CDR3 sequence: CASSTGTSGNAQFF. The CDR3 DNA sequence: TGTGCCAGCTCTACCGGGACTAGCGGAAATGCGCAGTTCTTC.